These 16 T cell receptor beta chains share one sample of origin, sequenced in a study of control samples from healthy donors and cancer patients. Using immunoSEQ multiplex PCR, the repertoire was profiled, and TCRdb retains in-frame clones only, with some absent. The table includes 150,000 to 200,000 clones, 80% to 90% detected once. The sample comprised blood. The receptors were gathered from a young man in good health.

The chain uses TRBV7-2 and TRBJ1-6; a possible D gene is TRBD1 (5 bases). The length of the CDR3 is 14 residues. CDR1 and CDR2 (germline): SGHTA, FQGNSA. Trimming left V 5 bases short and J 12 bases short, with 17 bases between. CDR3 sequence: CASSPGSGAGPLHF. The CDR3 nucleotides read TGTGCCAGCAGCCCCGGCAGCGGGGCGGGACCCCTCCACTTT.

This chain uses TRBV14 with TRBJ2-2; D is possibly TRBD1 (5 bases). The germline V gene has CDR1 SGHDN and CDR2 FVKESK. The germline V and J ends were trimmed by 4 bases and 0 bases, with 9 bases remaining between them. This CDR3 has 15 amino acids. The CDR3 DNA sequence: TGTGCCAGCAGCCGGGTACAGGCGAACACCGGGGAGCTGTTTTTT. Its translation is CASSRVQANTGELFF.

The rearrangement uses TRBV7-9 and TRBJ2-4; no clear D. Looked up from germline, CDR1 is SEHNR and CDR2 is FQNEAQ (reference sequence). The CDR3 consists of 18 residues. V lost 0 bases, J lost 0 bases, and 15 bases lay in between. The CDR3 reads CASSLARMAPLAKNIQYF. DNA of the CDR3: TGTGCCAGCAGCTTAGCGCGAATGGCTCCTTTAGCCAAAAACATTCAGTACTTC.

The genes are TRBV7-2 and TRBJ2-1; no definite D call. This CDR3 region has 13 residues. The germline V gene has CDR1 SGHTA and CDR2 FQGNSA. V lost 1 base and J 8 bases, leaving 9 bases between the germline ends. Written as DNA, the CDR3 is TGTGCCAGCAGCTTAGTCTCCTCCGATGAGCAGTTCTTC. This encodes CASSLVSSDEQFF.

The chain couples TRBV27 to TRBJ2-1; D ambiguous. V was pared by 0 bases and J by 5 bases, with 23 bases between. The CDR3 extends over 19 amino acids. Germline lookup yields CDR1 MNHEY and CDR2 SMNVEV (reference sequence). The CDR3 coding sequence is TGTGCCAGCAGTTTATCGAACGAAGCAATTACGTACATACACAATGAGCAGTTCTTC. Translated: CASSLSNEAITYIHNEQFF.

As DNA, the CDR3 is TGTGCCAGCAGTTTCAGGGACAGGGGGCGCAATGAGCAGTTCTTC. The encoded protein is CASSFRDRGRNEQFF. J is TRBJ2-1 and V is TRBV27, with TRBD1 matching 12 bases. The CDR3 length is 15 residues. V gave up 3 bases and J gave up 6 bases; unmatched junction bases: 3. The germline V gene encodes CDR1 MNHEY and CDR2 SMNVEV (reference sequence).

The chain carries TRBV9 and TRBJ2-3; no clear D. This CDR3 has 13 amino acids. V lost 0 bases and J lost 2, with 4 bases in between. Germline assignment: CDR1 SGDLS and CDR2 YYNGEE. The CDR3 bases are TGTGCCAGCAGCGTAGCTCCCACAGATACGCAGTATTTT. This translates into CASSVAPTDTQYF.

This chain uses TRBV27 with TRBJ1-4; 11 bases are a match to TRBD1. V lost 5 bases and J lost 0; bases outside the gene matches: 11. The CDR3 has 19 amino acids. Germline values: CDR1 MNHEY, CDR2 SMNVEV (reference sequence). This chain's CDR3 is CASSRRDRGSPSTNEKLFF. Here the CDR3 DNA reads TGTGCCAGCAGTCGCCGGGACAGGGGGTCCCCTTCAACTAATGAAAAACTGTTTTTT.

The chain combines TRBV30 with TRBJ1-5; D is unresolved. V was trimmed by 2 bases and J by 0 bases, leaving 5 bases between them. The CDR3 is made up of 13 amino acids. The V gene's germline CDR1 is GTSNPN and CDR2 SVGIG (reference sequence). The CDR3 nucleotides read TGTGCCTGGAGTTCGGATAGCAATCAGCCCCAGCATTTT. The encoded protein is CAWSSDSNQPQHF.

This clone was counted between two and nine times. The chain has TRBV10-3 and TRBJ1-1; D remains unclear. The CDR3 runs to 12 residues. Trimming removed 6 bases at V and 7 bases at J, with 12 bases between. Germline CDR1 and CDR2: ENHRY and SYGVKD. The CDR3 sequence is CAISPAVGEAFF. The CDR3 region has the DNA TGTGCCATCAGCCCCGCGGTGGGTGAAGCTTTCTTT.

V usage is TRBV25-1 and J usage is TRBJ1-1; maybe TRBD1 (6 bases). Trimming shortened V by 7 bases and J by 4 bases, and 7 bases separated the two germline ends. Per germline, CDR1 MGHDK and CDR2 SYGVNS. The CDR3 covers 11 residues. CDR3: CASIRGTEAFF. CDR3 sequence (DNA): TGTGCCAGCATCAGGGGCACTGAAGCTTTCTTT.

V and J are TRBV28 and TRBJ1-4; perhaps TRBD1 as D (5 bases). Germline lookup yields CDR1 MDHEN and CDR2 SYDVKM. V was shortened by 2 bases and J by 8 bases, with 15 bases between the two germline ends. This CDR3 region has 15 residues. CDR3 sequence (DNA): TGTGCCAGCAGTTTAGCGGGATCTCGGGACGAAAAACTGTTTTTT. This encodes CASSLAGSRDEKLFF.

This chain joins TRBV6-5 and TRBJ1-6; maybe TRBD1 (5 bases). This CDR3 contains 15 residues. Germline CDR1 MNHEY, CDR2 SVGAGI. Between the trimmed V and J ends, which lost 5 bases and 14 bases, there was a span of 22 bases. This CDR3 is CASSQQGDLPLALHF. The CDR3 DNA is TGTGCCAGCAGTCAGCAGGGAGACCTACCTCTAGCCCTCCACTTT.

Details on this clone: A junction end diverges from the germline sequence, so it may reflect a read error. The chain employs TRBV5-1 and TRBJ2-3, with 8 bases identical to TRBD1. CDR3 size: 14 residues. Germline CDR1 and CDR2: SGHRS and YFSETQ. For the CDR3, the DNA is TGCGCCAGCAGGTTGGGACAGGTCACAGATACGCAGTATTTT. This sequence encodes CASRLGQVTDTQYF. The variable domain in full, with the rest retrieved from reference TRBV5-1 and TRBJ2-3, is KAGVTQTPRYLIKTRGQQVTLSCSPISGHRSVSWYQQTPGQGLQFLFEYFSETQRNKGNFPGRFSGRQFSNSRSEMNVSTLELGDSALYLCASRLGQVTDTQYFGPGTRLTVL.

This clone has just a few counts. The rearrangement links TRBV5-1 to TRBJ1-4; D call uncertain. V was clipped by 1 base and J by 2 bases, with 15 bases between them. CDR1 is SGHRS and CDR2 is YFSETQ in the germline V gene. The CDR3 length is 17 residues. The CDR3 DNA reads as TGCGCCAGCAGCTTGAATGCAGATTTTACGACTAATGAAAAACTGTTTTTT. This sequence encodes CASSLNADFTTNEKLFF.

The CDR3 is CASRGESSYEQYF. The CDR3 DNA reads TGTGCCAGCAGAGGAGAGAGCTCCTACGAGCAGTACTTC. The V and J genes are TRBV16 and TRBJ2-7; D gene uncertain. Trimming removed 6 bases from V and 0 bases from J, with 9 bases in between. The V gene's germline CDR1 is KGHSY and CDR2 FQNENV. This CDR3 contains 13 residues.